This record concerns one T cell receptor (beta chain) sequence. V was trimmed by 6 bases and J by 0 bases, leaving 12 bases between them. CDR3 size: 14 residues. The germline CDR1 and CDR2 sequences are SNHLY and FYNNEI. In the original analysis: Reference gene primer amplification in the assay estimated nucleated cell counts. Repertoires were generated with immunoSEQ multiplex PCR, while TCRdb's copy carries only in-frame clones and drops some. That table gives V, J and clone size, and the DNA gave D and trimming. The profile shows roughly 500,000 clones, roughly 90% of them singletons. The sample originates from a study of blood T cell repertoires in COVID-19.

This sequence joins TRBV2 and TRBJ2-7; D is unclear. This receptor was taken from a woman in her thirties or forties who had recovered from COVID-19. The sample consisted of PBMCs or T cells enriched from blood (not recorded which). CDR3 sequence (DNA): TGTGCCAGCAGCTCCGACACTTACTCCTACGAGCAGTACTTC. Amino acids: CASSSDTYSYEQYF.